This T cell receptor beta chain stems from a study of OX40 agonist ivuxolimab in advanced cancers. Study-wide context: The patients received agonistic anti-OX40 (CD134) antibody ivuxolimab.

The V gene end was trimmed by 5 bases and the J gene end by 7 bases; junction bases not matched to a gene: 9. The CDR3 has 14 amino acids. Per the germline V gene, CDR1 is SQVTM and CDR2 is ANQGSEA. To note about this clone: What it binds is not known.

Study-level results: The work left the antigen specificity of expanded peripheral T cells undetermined. There was clonal expansion of CD4+ and CD8+ blood T cells by week 6 at 0.1 to 3.0 mg/kg.

Generated by immunoSEQ multiplex PCR, the TCRdb table keeps only in-frame clones and is missing some. The repertoire includes 60,000 to 85,000 clones, about 87% of them detected once, and 5.5% to 7.5% sits in the top ten. This sequence originates from an adult with an advanced solid tumor such as melanoma, head and neck, liver or kidney cancer. The chain carries TRBV29-1 and TRBJ2-1; 9 bases fit TRBD1. This specimen was CD4+ or CD8+ T cells sorted from blood, taken in a trial of the OX40 agonist ivuxolimab. The CDR3 reads CSVRGQGYFNEQFF. In nucleotides, the CDR3 is TGCAGCGTTAGGGGACAGGGTTACTTTAATGAGCAGTTCTTC.